A selection of T cell receptor beta chains follows, all from one sample in a study of blood T cell repertoires in COVID-19. Sequencing was performed with immunoSEQ multiplex PCR; in TCRdb, only in-frame clones are kept and a portion is missing. This repertoire shows 310,000 or so clones, roughly 89% found once; its top ten account for around 10%. The specimen was peripheral blood. The receptors stem from a man in his thirties or forties with COVID-19, enrolled during active disease. Both conserved end residues are part of each CDR3. Each record gives: clone size, V gene, D gene, J gene, CDR3 DNA, CDR3 protein. D genes are given only for firm matches. The listing skips clone size in some rows; elsewhere it reads once, few, many or a size class.

.	TRBV7-8	.	TRBJ2-1	TGTGCCAGCAGCTTACTCGGTTTGGGGACAAAACCTAATGAGCAGTTCTTC	CASSLLGLGTKPNEQFF
.	TRBV27	.	TRBJ2-3	TGTGCCAGCAGTTACCGGGACGGGGGAGATACGCAGTATTTT	CASSYRDGGDTQYF
.	TRBV6-2/TRBV6-3	TRBD1	TRBJ2-7	TGTGCCAGCAGCGTAGGGACAGCTAGCTACGAGCAGTACTTC	CASSVGTASYEQYF
.	TRBV2	.	TRBJ2-7	TGTGCCAGCAGTGAAAGGGGACACCCCTACGAGCAGTACTTC	CASSERGHPYEQYF
.	TRBV3-1/TRBV3-2	.	TRBJ1-2	TGTGCCAGCAGCCAAGGGGTCCGGGAAGCAAGCTATGGCTACACCTTC	CASSQGVREASYGYTF
.	TRBV6-2/TRBV6-3	TRBD1	TRBJ2-7	TGTGCCAGCAGCAGACAGGGGGTCATCTACGAGCAGTACTTC	CASSRQGVIYEQYF
.	TRBV2	TRBD2	TRBJ2-7	TGTGCCAGCAGTGCTATGACTAGCGGGAGGGGCGAGCAGTACTTC	CASSAMTSGRGEQYF
once	TRBV10-3	.	TRBJ1-3	TGTGCCACGGAGGGGTCTGGAAACACCATATATTTT	CATEGSGNTIYF
.	TRBV6-5	.	TRBJ2-5	TGTGCCAGCAGTTACGCCACATGGGAGAAGACCCAGTACTTC	CASSYATWEKTQYF
.	TRBV29-1	.	TRBJ1-2	TGCAGCGTTTATTTGACTGATTTCTATGGCTACACCTTC	CSVYLTDFYGYTF
.	TRBV5-1	TRBD1	TRBJ1-2	TGCGCCAGCAGCTCTTTCGACTGGACAGGGGGCTTCAACGACGGCTACACCTTC	CASSSFDWTGGFNDGYTF
.	TRBV28	.	TRBJ2-4	TGTGCCAGCAGTTCACACCAAGGGGATGCAATTCAGTACTTC	CASSSHQGDAIQYF
.	TRBV6-4	TRBD1	TRBJ2-6	TGTGCCAGCAGTGGCGACGACAGGGGTGTTTCTGGGGCCAACGTCCTGACTTTC	CASSGDDRGVSGANVLTF
.	TRBV5-6	.	TRBJ1-5	TGTGCCAGCAGCGCCCAGGGAAGGGGGACGAATCAGCCCCAGCATTTT	CASSAQGRGTNQPQHF
.	TRBV6-5	TRBD2	TRBJ2-1	TGTGCCAGCAGTTCGGGACTAGCGGCCTACAATGAGCAGTTCTTC	CASSSGLAAYNEQFF
.	TRBV6-5	.	TRBJ2-7	TGTGCCAGCAACCACCTACCTACCTACGAGCAGTACTTC	CASNHLPTYEQYF
few	TRBV15	TRBD1	TRBJ1-6	TGTGCCACCAGAGCGGACAGGGGGGTTTATAATTCACCCCTCCACTTT	CATRADRGVYNSPLHF
.	TRBV28	TRBD2	TRBJ2-1	TGTGCCAGCAGTTTATTGGGGAGGGTAAATGAGCAGTTCTTC	CASSLLGRVNEQFF
.	TRBV19	.	TRBJ1-5	TGTGCCAGTAGTATACAACTTTACTACCAGCCCCAGCATTTT	CASSIQLYYQPQHF
once	TRBV5-1	.	TRBJ2-3	TGCGCCAGCAGCTTGGTAGAAGATACGCAGTATTTT	CASSLVEDTQYF
.	TRBV6-1	TRBD2	TRBJ2-7	TGTGCCAGCAGTGAAGGGTTAGCGGGGTACGAGCAGTACTTC	CASSEGLAGYEQYF
.	TRBV3-1/TRBV3-2	TRBD1	TRBJ1-4	TGTGCCAGCAGCCACCGCGACAGGGGCGGAGAAAAACTGTTTTTT	CASSHRDRGGEKLFF
.	TRBV4-1	TRBD2	TRBJ2-2	TGCGCCAGCAAGTGGGCGGGAGAGGATAGCACCGGGGAGCTGTTTTTT	CASKWAGEDSTGELFF
.	TRBV9	TRBD1	TRBJ2-1	TGTGCCAGCAGCGTAGCTCCCAGGGGGCCTTACAATGAGCAGTTCTTC	CASSVAPRGPYNEQFF
.	TRBV19	.	TRBJ2-6	TGTGCCAGTAGTGGGGGACATGGCTTGGGAACTGGGGCCAACGTCCTGACTTTC	CASSGGHGLGTGANVLTF
.	TRBV11-2	TRBD2	TRBJ2-3	TGTGCCAGCAGCCCAATAGCGGGAACGACAGATACGCAGTATTTT	CASSPIAGTTDTQYF
once	TRBV19	TRBD1	TRBJ1-4	TGTGCCAGTAGCCCCGGACAGGGCAGTGAAAAACTGTTTTTT	CASSPGQGSEKLFF
.	TRBV9	TRBD1	TRBJ1-6	TGTGCCAGCAGTCCCGGGACAGGGGTCGGTAATTCACCCCTCCACTTT	CASSPGTGVGNSPLHF
.	TRBV29-1	.	TRBJ1-1	TGCAGCGTTGATGACAGCATGAACACTGAAGCTTTCTTT	CSVDDSMNTEAFF
.	TRBV6-5	.	TRBJ2-5	TGTGCCAGCAGTTACTCAATGGGGGCAGGGGAGACCCAGTACTTC	CASSYSMGAGETQYF
.	TRBV25-1	.	TRBJ2-3	TGTGCCAGCAGTGGGGGGCTTAGCACAGATACGCAGTATTTT	CASSGGLSTDTQYF
.	TRBV7-3	TRBD1	TRBJ2-1	TGTGCCAGCAGCCGAGCGCGGACAGGGATACACAATGAGCAGTTCTTC	CASSRARTGIHNEQFF
.	TRBV6-1	TRBD2	TRBJ2-3	TGTGCCAGCAGTGAAGAAGCATGGCGGGAGGAAGCCGATACGCAGTATTTT	CASSEEAWREEADTQYF
.	TRBV5-5	.	TRBJ1-4	TGTGCCAGCAGCTTGGCCCGAAGCGGAGCAACTAATGAAAAACTGTTTTTT	CASSLARSGATNEKLFF
.	TRBV4-3	.	TRBJ2-7	TGCGCCAGCAGCCAAGAAAGGGGATGGGGTACAAGAGAGTACGAGCAGTACTTC	CASSQERGWGTREYEQYF
.	TRBV20-1	TRBD2	TRBJ2-7	TGCAGTGCTAGTAGTACTAGCGGGAGTGGCTACGAGCAGTACTTC	CSASSTSGSGYEQYF
.	TRBV5-1	.	TRBJ2-3	TGCGCCAGCAGCTTGAGTCGGAGCACAGATACGCAGTATTTT	CASSLSRSTDTQYF
few	TRBV5-1	TRBD1	TRBJ1-5	TGCGCCAGCAGCTTGGTAGGGGGCAGTAATCAGCCCCAGCATTTT	CASSLVGGSNQPQHF